This is a list of T cell receptor beta chains from one sample in a study of blood T cell repertoires in COVID-19. Clones were read by immunoSEQ multiplex PCR, and TCRdb kept only the in-frame ones, dropping some. Found here are about 140,000 clones, about 88% of them singletons; the top ten hold over 2%. The sample was peripheral blood. These TCRs come from a human donor with COVID-19, enrolled during active disease. The donor label of this sample is uncertain. The CDR3 runs from the conserved cysteine through the conserved F or W. The order of the fields is V gene, J gene, clone size, D gene, CDR3 protein, CDR3 DNA. The D gene is left open where the match is weak. Some rows mark clone size as missing; the rest say once, few, many or name a class of expanded clone.

TRBV11-3	TRBJ2-7	.	.	CASSLNSGSYEQYF	TGTGCCAGCAGCTTAAACTCCGGCTCCTACGAGCAGTACTTC
TRBV19	TRBJ1-4	.	.	CASMPNGGVEKLFF	TGTGCCAGTATGCCTAACGGGGGGGTTGAAAAACTGTTTTTT
TRBV6-6	TRBJ1-3	.	.	CASSYTRTETGNTIYF	TGTGCCAGCAGTTATACACGGACAGAGACTGGAAACACCATATATTTT
TRBV5-1	TRBJ2-2	.	.	CASNLDDTGELFF	TGCGCCAGCAACCTAGATGACACCGGGGAGCTGTTTTTT
TRBV12-5	TRBJ2-5	.	.	CASGLPDSEETQYF	TGTGCTAGTGGTCTCCCAGACTCCGAAGAGACCCAGTACTTC
TRBV7-8	TRBJ1-3	.	TRBD1	CASSLRDRQSGNTIYF	TGTGCCAGCAGCCTCCGGGACAGGCAATCTGGAAACACCATATATTTT
TRBV24-1	TRBJ1-5	once	TRBD1	CATSDFLDRAIRNQPQHF	TGTGCCACCAGTGATTTTCTGGACAGGGCGATAAGAAATCAGCCCCAGCATTTT
TRBV3-1/TRBV3-2	TRBJ2-7	.	TRBD1	CASSRTGSYEQYF	TGTGCCAGCAGCCGGACAGGGAGCTACGAGCAGTACTTC
TRBV7-8	TRBJ1-4	.	.	CASSLVGLFTGGQLFF	TGTGCCAGCAGCTTAGTTGGTCTGTTCACGGGTGGCCAACTGTTTTTT
TRBV5-1	TRBJ2-3	once	.	CASSPQGYEADTQYF	TGCGCCAGCAGCCCCCAGGGGTATGAGGCAGATACGCAGTATTTT
TRBV19	TRBJ1-5	.	.	CASRPGLRTSNQPQHF	TGTGCCAGTAGGCCAGGCCTCAGAACAAGCAATCAGCCCCAGCATTTT
TRBV2	TRBJ1-1	.	TRBD1	CASSLGQGGMNTEAFF	TGTGCCAGCAGCCTAGGACAGGGGGGAATGAACACTGAAGCTTTCTTT
TRBV5-1	TRBJ1-2	.	TRBD1	CASSFLTGTKVDYGYTF	TGCGCCAGCAGCTTCCTGACAGGGACCAAGGTCGACTATGGCTACACCTTC
TRBV19	TRBJ1-5	.	TRBD1	CASTTIQGPTEPQHF	TGTGCCAGTACCACGATACAGGGGCCGACGGAGCCCCAGCATTTT
TRBV3-1/TRBV3-2	TRBJ1-4	.	.	CASSPRGYNEKLFF	TGTGCCAGCAGCCCCCGCGGATATAATGAAAAACTGTTTTTT